This T cell receptor (beta chain) was recovered during a study of cytomegalovirus exposure and HLA in healthy donors. Study-wide results and caveats: The study had only CMV serostatus as immune exposure information.

Turning to this clone: Its target is not known.

The PCR contained 60 Vbeta and 13 Jbeta primers. The method was immunoSEQ multiplex PCR; TCRdb's version includes in-frame clones alone and lacks a portion of them. The repertoire consists of over 85,000 clones, with less than 80% occurring once and the leading ten covering around 1.9%. This clonotype was obtained from a man aged 25-45 years in good health and CMV-seronegative. Source material: PBMCs.

The CDR3 DNA reads as TGCAGCGCACAAGCGGGAGGGAAGAACAATGAGCAGTTCTTC. Its protein is CSAQAGGKNNEQFF. The chain combines TRBV29-1 with TRBJ2-1, with 10 bases that match TRBD2. CDR3 length: 14 amino acids. The V and J ends lost 7 bases and 5 bases, in that order; junction bases with no gene match: 8. Germline V gene lookup returns CDR1 SQVTM and CDR2 ANQGSEA.